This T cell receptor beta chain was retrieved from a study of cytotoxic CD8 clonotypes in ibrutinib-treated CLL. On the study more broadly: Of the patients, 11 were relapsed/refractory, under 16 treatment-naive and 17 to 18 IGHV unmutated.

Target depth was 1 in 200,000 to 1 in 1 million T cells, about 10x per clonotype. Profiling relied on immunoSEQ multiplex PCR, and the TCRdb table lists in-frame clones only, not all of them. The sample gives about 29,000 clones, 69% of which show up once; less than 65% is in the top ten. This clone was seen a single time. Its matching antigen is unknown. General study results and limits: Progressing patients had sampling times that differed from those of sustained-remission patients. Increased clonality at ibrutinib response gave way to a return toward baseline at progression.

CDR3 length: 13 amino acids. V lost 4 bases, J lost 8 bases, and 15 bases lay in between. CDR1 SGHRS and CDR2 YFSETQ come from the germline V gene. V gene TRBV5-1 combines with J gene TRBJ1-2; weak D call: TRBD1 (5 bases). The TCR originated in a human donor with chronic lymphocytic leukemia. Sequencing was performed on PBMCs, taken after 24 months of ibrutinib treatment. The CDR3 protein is CASSRLGREGYTF. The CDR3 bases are TGCGCCAGCAGCCGTTTGGGACGCGAGGGCTACACCTTC.